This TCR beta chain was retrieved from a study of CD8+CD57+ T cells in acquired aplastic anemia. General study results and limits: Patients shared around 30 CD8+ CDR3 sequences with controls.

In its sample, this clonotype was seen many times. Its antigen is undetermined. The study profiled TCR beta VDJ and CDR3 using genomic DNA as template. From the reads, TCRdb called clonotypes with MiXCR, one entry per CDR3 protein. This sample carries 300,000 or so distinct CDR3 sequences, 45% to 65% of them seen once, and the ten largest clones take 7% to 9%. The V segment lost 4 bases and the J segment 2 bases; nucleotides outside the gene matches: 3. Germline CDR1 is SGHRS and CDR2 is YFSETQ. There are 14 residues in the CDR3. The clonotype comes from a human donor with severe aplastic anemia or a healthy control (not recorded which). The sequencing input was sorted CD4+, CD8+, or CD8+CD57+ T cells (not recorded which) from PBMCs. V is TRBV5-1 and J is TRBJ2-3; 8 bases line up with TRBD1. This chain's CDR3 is CASSLQGDTDTQYF. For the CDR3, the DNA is TGCGCCAGCAGCCTACAGGGGGACACAGATACGCAGTATTTT.